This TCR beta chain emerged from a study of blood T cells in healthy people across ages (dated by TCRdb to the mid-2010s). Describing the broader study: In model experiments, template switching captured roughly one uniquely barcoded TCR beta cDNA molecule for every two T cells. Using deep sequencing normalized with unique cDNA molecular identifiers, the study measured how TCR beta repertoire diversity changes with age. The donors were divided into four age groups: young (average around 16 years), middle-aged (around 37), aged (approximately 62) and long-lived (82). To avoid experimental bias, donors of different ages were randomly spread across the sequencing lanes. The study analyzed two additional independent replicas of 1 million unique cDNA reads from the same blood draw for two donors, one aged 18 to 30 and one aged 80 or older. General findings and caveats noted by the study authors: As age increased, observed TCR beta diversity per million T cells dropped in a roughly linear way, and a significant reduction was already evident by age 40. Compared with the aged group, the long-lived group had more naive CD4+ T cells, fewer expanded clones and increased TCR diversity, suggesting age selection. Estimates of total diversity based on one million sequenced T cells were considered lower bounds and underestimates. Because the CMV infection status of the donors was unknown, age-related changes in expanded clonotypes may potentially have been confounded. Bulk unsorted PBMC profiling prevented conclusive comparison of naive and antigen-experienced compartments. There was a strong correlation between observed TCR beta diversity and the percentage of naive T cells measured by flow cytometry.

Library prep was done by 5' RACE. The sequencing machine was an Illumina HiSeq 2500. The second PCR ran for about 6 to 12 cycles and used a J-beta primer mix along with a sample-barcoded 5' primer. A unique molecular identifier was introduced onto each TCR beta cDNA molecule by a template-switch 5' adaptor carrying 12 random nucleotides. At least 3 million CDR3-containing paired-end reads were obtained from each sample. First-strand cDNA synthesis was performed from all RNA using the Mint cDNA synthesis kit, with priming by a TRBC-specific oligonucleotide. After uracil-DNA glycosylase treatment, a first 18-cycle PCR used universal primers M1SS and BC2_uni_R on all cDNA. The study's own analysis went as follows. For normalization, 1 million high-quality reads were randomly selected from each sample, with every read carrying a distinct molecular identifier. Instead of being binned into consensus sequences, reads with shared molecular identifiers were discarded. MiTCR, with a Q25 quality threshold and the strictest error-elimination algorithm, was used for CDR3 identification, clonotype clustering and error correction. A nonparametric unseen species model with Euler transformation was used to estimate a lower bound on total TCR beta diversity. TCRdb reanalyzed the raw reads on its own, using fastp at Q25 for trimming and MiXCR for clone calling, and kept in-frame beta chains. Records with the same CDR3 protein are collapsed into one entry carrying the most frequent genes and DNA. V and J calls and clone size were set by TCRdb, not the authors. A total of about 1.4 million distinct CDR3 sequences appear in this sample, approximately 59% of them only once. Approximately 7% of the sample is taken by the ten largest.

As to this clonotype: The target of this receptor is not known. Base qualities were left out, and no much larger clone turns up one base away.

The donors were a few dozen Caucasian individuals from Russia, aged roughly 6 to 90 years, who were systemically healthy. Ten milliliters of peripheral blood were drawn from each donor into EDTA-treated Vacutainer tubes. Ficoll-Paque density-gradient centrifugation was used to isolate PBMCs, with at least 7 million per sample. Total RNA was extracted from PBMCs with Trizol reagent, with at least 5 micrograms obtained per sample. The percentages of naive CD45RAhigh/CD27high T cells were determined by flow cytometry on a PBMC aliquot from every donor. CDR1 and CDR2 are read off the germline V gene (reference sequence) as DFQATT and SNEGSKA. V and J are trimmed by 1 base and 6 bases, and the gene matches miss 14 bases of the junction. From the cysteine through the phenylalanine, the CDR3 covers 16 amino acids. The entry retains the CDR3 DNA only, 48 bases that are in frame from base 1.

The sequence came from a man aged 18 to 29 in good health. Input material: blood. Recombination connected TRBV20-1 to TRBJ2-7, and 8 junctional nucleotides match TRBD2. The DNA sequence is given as TGCAGTGCTAGAGGCAAGGCAGCGGGAGCTGGTGCCGAGCAGTACTTC. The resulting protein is CSARGKAAGAGAEQYF.